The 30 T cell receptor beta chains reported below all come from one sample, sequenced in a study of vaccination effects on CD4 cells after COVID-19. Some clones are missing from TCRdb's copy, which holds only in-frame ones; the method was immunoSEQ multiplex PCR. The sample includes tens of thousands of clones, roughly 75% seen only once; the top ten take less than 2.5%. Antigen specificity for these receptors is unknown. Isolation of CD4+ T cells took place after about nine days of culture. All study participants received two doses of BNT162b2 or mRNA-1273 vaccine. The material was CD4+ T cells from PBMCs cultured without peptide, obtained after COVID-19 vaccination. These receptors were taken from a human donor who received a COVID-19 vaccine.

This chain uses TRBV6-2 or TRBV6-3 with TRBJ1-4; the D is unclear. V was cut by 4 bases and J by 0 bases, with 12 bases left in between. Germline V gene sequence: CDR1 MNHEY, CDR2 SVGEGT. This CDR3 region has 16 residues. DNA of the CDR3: TGTGCCAGCAGTTCTCCGACTCGTGCAACTAATGAAAAACTGTTTTTT. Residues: CASSSPTRATNEKLFF.

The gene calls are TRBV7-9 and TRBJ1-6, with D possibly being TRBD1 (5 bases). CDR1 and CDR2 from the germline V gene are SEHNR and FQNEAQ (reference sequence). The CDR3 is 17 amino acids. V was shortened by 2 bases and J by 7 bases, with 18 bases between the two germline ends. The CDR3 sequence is CASSLPTGTPGNSPLHF. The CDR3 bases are TGTGCCAGCAGCTTACCCACAGGCACCCCGGGGAATTCACCCCTCCACTTT.

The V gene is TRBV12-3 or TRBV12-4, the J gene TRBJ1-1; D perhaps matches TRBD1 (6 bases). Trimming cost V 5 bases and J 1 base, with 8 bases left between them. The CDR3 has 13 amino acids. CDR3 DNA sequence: TGTGCCAGCAGTCTGGGACAGAACACTGAAGCTTTCTTT. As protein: CASSLGQNTEAFF.

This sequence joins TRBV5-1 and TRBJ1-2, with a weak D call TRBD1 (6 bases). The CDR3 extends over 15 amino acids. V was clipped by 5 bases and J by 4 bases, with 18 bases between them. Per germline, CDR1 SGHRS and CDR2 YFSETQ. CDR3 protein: CASSPDPDSPYGYTF. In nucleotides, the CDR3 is TGCGCCAGCAGTCCAGACCCGGACAGCCCCTATGGCTACACCTTC.

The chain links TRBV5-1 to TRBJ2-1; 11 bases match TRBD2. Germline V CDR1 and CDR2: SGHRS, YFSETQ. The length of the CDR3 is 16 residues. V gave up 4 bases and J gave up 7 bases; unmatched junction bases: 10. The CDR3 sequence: CASSIGTSGNVNEQFF. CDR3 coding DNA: TGCGCCAGCAGCATAGGGACTAGCGGTAATGTGAATGAGCAGTTCTTC.

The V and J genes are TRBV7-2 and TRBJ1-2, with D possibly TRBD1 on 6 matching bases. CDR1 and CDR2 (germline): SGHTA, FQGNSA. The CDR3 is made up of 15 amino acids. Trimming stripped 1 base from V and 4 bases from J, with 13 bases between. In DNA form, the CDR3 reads TGTGCCAGCAGCTTAGTTTCAGGGGTAGGCTATGGCTACACCTTC. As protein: CASSLVSGVGYGYTF.

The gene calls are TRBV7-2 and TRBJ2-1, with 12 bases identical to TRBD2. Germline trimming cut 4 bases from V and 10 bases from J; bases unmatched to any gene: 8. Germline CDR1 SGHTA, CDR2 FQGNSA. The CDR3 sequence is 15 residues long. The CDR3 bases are TGTGCCAGCAGCTCTCCCACAACTAGCGGGGGGGAGCAGTTCTTC. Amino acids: CASSSPTTSGGEQFF.

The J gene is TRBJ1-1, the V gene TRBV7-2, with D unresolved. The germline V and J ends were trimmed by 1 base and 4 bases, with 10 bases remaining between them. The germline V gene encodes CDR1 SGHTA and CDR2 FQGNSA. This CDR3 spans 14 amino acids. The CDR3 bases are TGTGCCAGCAGCTTAGGGGATTTTACCACTGAAGCTTTCTTT. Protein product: CASSLGDFTTEAFF. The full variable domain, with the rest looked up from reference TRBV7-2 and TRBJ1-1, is GAGVSQSPSNKVTEKGKDVELRCDPISGHTALYWYRQSLGQGLEFLIYFQGNSAPDKSGLPSDRFSAERTGGSVSTLTIQRTQQEDSAVYLCASSLGDFTTEAFFGQGTRLTVV.

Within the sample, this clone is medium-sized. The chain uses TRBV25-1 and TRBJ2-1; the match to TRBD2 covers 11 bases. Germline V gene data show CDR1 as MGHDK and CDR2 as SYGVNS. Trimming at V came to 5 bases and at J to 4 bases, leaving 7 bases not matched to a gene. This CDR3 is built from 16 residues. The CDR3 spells CASSPRLAGLYNEQFF. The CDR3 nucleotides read TGTGCCAGCAGTCCAAGACTAGCGGGGCTATACAATGAGCAGTTCTTC.

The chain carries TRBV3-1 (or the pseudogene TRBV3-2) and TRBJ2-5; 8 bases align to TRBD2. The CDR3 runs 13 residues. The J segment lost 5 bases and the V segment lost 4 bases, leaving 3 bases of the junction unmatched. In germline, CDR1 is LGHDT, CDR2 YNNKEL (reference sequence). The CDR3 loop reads CASSLPSGETQYF. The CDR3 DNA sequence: TGTGCCAGCAGCCTGCCTAGCGGGGAGACCCAGTACTTC.

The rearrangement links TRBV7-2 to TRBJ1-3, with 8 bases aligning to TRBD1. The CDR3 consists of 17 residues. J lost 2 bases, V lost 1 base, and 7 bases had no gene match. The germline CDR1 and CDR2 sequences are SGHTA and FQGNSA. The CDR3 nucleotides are TGTGCCAGCAGCTTAGTGGGCAGGGGGCTCCCTGGAAACACCATATATTTT. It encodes CASSLVGRGLPGNTIYF.

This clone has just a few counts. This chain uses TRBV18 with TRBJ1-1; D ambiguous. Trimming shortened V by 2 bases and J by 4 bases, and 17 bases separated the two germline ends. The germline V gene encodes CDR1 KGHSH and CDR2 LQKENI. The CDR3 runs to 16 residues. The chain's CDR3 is CASSPVRSPGVTEAFF. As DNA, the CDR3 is TGTGCCAGCTCACCAGTCAGGTCTCCCGGGGTCACTGAAGCTTTCTTT.

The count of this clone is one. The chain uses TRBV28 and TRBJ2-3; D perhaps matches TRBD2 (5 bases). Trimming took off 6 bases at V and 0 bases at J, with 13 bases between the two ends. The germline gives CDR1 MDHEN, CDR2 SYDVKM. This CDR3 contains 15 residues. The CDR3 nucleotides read TGTGCCAGCAGGACATCTGGGAGAAGCACAGATACGCAGTATTTT. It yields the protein CASRTSGRSTDTQYF.

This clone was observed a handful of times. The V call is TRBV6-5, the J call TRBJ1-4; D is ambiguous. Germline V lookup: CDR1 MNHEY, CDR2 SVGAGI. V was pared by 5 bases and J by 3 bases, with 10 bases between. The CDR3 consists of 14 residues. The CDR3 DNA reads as TGTGCCAGCAGTCCCCCGCGGGCTAATGAAAAACTGTTTTTT. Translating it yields CASSPPRANEKLFF.

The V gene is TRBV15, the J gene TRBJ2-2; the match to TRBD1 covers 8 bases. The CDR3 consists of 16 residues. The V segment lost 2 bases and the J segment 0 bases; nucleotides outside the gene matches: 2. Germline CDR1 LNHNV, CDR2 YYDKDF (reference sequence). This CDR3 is CATSRQGASNTGELFF. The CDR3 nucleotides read TGTGCCACCAGCAGACAGGGGGCCTCGAACACCGGGGAGCTGTTTTTT.

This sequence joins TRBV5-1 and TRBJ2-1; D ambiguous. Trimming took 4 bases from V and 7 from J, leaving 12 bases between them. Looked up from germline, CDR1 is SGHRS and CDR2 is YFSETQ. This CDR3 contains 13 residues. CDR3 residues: CASSLTPSNEQFF. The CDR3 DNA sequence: TGCGCCAGCAGCCTCACCCCGTCTAATGAGCAGTTCTTC.

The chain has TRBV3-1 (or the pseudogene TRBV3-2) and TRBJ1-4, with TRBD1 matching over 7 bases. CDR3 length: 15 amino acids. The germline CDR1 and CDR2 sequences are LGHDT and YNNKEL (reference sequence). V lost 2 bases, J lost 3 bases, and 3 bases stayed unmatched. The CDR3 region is CASSQQQGANEKLFF. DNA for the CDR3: TGTGCCAGCAGCCAACAGCAGGGGGCTAATGAAAAACTGTTTTTT.

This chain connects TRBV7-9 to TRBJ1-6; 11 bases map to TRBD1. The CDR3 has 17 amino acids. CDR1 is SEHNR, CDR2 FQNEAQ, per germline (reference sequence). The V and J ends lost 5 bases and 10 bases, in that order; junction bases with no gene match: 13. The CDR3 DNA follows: TGTGCCAGCAGCCCGGAAGGACAGGGGGCGAGGCGATCACCCCTCCACTTT. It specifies CASSPEGQGARRSPLHF.

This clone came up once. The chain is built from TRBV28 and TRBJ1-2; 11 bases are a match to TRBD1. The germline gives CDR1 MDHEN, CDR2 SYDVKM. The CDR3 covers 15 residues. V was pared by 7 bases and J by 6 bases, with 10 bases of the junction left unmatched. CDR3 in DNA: TGTGCCAGCACCTTAGGAGGGACAGGGGGGGATGGCTACACCTTC. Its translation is CASTLGGTGGDGYTF.

The CDR3 reads CASSLVDSNEQFF. In DNA form, the CDR3 reads TGTGCCAGCAGCTTAGTCGACAGCAATGAGCAGTTCTTC. The genes are TRBV11-1 and TRBJ2-1; a weak D match, TRBD1 (5 bases). Trimming took 1 base from V and 6 from J, leaving 7 bases between them. The CDR3 is 13 residues long. Per the germline V gene, CDR1 is SGHAT and CDR2 is FQDESV (reference sequence). Full variable domain (remainder filled in from reference TRBV11-1 and TRBJ2-1): EAEVAQSPRYKITEKSQAVAFWCDPISGHATLYWYRQILGQGPELLVQFQDESVVDDSQLPKDRFSAERLKGVDSTLKIQPAELGDSAMYLCASSLVDSNEQFFGPGTRLTVL.

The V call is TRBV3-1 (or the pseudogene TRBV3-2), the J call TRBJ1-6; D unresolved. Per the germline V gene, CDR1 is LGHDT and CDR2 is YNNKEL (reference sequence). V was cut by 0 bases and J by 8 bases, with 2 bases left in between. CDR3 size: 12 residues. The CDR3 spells CASSQDYSPLHF. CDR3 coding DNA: TGTGCCAGCAGCCAAGATTATTCACCCCTCCACTTT.

This CDR3 is CASSLLGGLGSPLHF. Written as DNA, the CDR3 is TGCGCCAGCAGCTTATTAGGGGGGCTAGGATCACCCCTCCACTTT. The chain carries TRBV5-1 and TRBJ1-6; possibly TRBD1 for D (6 bases). V was clipped by 2 bases and J by 10 bases, with 16 bases between them. CDR3 length equals 15 residues. Germline lookup yields CDR1 SGHRS and CDR2 YFSETQ.

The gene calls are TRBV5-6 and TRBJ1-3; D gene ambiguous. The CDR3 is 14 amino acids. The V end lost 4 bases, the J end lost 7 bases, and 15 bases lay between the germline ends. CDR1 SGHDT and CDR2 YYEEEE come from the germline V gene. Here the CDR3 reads CASSPTPLGNTIYF. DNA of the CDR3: TGTGCCAGCAGCCCAACCCCACTCGGGAACACCATATATTTT.

The CDR3 sequence: CASSYEKSTGESDGYTF. The CDR3 bases are TGTGCCAGCAGCTACGAGAAATCGACAGGGGAATCGGATGGCTACACCTTC. The V call is TRBV7-2, the J call TRBJ1-2; 8 bases align to TRBD1. CDR3 length: 17 residues. V shed 4 bases and J 6 bases; nucleotides not matched to a gene: 16. From germline, CDR1 is SGHTA and CDR2 FQGNSA. Based on the CDR3 plus reference TRBV7-2 and TRBJ1-2, the full variable domain is GAGVSQSPSNKVTEKGKDVELRCDPISGHTALYWYRQSLGQGLEFLIYFQGNSAPDKSGLPSDRFSAERTGGSVSTLTIQRTQQEDSAVYLCASSYEKSTGESDGYTFGSGTRLTVV.

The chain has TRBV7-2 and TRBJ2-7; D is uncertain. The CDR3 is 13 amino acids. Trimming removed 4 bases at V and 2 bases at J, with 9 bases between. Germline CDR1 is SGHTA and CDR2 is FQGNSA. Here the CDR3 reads CASSSPPTYEQYV. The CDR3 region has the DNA TGTGCCAGCAGCTCGCCCCCTACCTACGAGCAGTACGTC.

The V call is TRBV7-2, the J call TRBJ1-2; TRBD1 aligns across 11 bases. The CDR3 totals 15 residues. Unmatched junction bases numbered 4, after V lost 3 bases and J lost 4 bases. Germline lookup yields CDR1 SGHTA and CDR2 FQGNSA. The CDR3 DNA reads TGTGCCAGCAGCTTGGGACAGGGGGGTCCCTATGGCTACACCTTC. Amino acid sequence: CASSLGQGGPYGYTF.

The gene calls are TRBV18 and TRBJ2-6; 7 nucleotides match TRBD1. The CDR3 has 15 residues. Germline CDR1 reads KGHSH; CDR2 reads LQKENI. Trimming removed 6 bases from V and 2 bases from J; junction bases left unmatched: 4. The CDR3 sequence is CASSPGGAGANVLTF. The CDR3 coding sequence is TGTGCCAGCTCCCCAGGGGGAGCTGGGGCCAACGTCCTGACTTTC.

Here the CDR3 reads CASSLALGGELFF. The CDR3 DNA sequence: TGCGCCAGCAGCTTGGCGCTGGGCGGGGAGCTGTTTTTT. The chain is built from TRBV5-1 and TRBJ2-2; no reliable D call. Germline CDR1 reads SGHRS; CDR2 reads YFSETQ. The ends were cut back, 0 bases at V and 7 bases at J, with 7 bases in the middle. This CDR3 region has 13 residues.

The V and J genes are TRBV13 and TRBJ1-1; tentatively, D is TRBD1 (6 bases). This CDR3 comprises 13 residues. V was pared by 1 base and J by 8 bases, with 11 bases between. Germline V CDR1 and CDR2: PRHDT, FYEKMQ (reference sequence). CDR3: CASSLVGGREAFF. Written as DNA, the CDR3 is TGTGCCAGCAGCTTAGTAGGGGGTCGGGAAGCTTTCTTT.

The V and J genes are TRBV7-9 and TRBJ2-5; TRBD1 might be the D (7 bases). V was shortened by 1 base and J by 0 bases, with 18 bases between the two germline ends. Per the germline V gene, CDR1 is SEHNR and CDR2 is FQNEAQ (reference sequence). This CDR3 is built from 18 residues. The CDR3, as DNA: TGTGCCAGCAGCTTAGGGGGGACTGGCAGGGGGAACCAAGAGACCCAGTACTTC. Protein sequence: CASSLGGTGRGNQETQYF.